A selection of T cell receptor beta chains follows, all from one sample in a study of blood T cell repertoires in COVID-19. Using immunoSEQ multiplex PCR, the repertoire was profiled, and TCRdb retains in-frame clones only, with some absent. The sample lists under 75,000 clones, 60% to 80% occurring once. Sequenced sample: peripheral blood. The receptors originated from an older woman with acute or convalescent COVID-19. Each CDR3 is given with its conserved first and last residue. D genes are given only for firm matches. The listing skips clone size in some rows; elsewhere it reads once, few, many or a size class.

>TRBJ2-7|NA|NA|TRBV4-1
CASSQDPDTYEQYF
TGCGCCAGCAGCCAAGATCCCGACACCTACGAGCAGTACTTC
>TRBJ1-4|NA|TRBD1|TRBV5-1
CASSLYRGRNEKLFF
TGCGCCAGCAGCTTATACAGGGGGCGGAATGAAAAACTGTTTTTT
>TRBJ2-3|NA|TRBD2|TRBV6-1
CASSAIGTSGGADTQYF
TGTGCCAGCAGTGCCATAGGGACTAGCGGGGGGGCTGATACGCAGTATTTT
>TRBJ2-5|NA|NA|TRBV3-1/TRBV3-2
CASSRSEGEETQYF
TGTGCCAGCAGCCGAAGTGAGGGGGAAGAGACCCAGTACTTC
>TRBJ2-2|NA|NA|TRBV11-1
CASSLGAGYTGELFF
TGTGCCAGCAGCTTAGGGGCAGGGTATACCGGGGAGCTGTTTTTT
>TRBJ1-4|NA|TRBD1|TRBV9
CASSVAQGAKEKLFF
TGTGCCAGCAGCGTAGCGCAGGGGGCGAAGGAAAAACTGTTTTTT
>TRBJ2-3|NA|NA|TRBV18
CASSPGGARTDTQYF
TGTGCCAGCTCACCAGGGGGGGCCCGCACAGATACGCAGTATTTT
>TRBJ2-2|few|NA|TRBV19
CASMGHDTGELFF
TGTGCCAGTATGGGCCATGACACCGGGGAGCTGTTTTTT
>TRBJ2-2|NA|TRBD2|TRBV7-6
CASSPGSRGGLTGELFF
TGTGCCAGCAGCCCAGGGTCGCGGGGGGGCCTCACCGGGGAGCTGTTTTTT
>TRBJ2-7|NA|NA|TRBV12-5
CASGFPGVAGQYF
TGTGCTAGTGGTTTCCCTGGGGTTGCGGGGCAGTACTTC
>TRBJ2-7|NA|TRBD1|TRBV18
CASSPNRGYEQYF
TGTGCCAGCTCACCGAACAGGGGTTACGAGCAGTACTTC
>TRBJ1-2|NA|NA|TRBV5-1
CASSLDRADYGYTF
TGCGCCAGCAGCTTGGACAGGGCTGACTATGGCTACACCTTC
>TRBJ2-7|NA|TRBD1|TRBV12-3/TRBV12-4
CASSGTGTWQYF
TGTGCCAGCTCCGGGACAGGGACGTGGCAGTACTTC
>TRBJ2-7|NA|NA|TRBV5-6
CASSLGAEQYF
TGTGCCAGCAGCCTTGGGGCCGAGCAGTACTTC
>TRBJ2-7|NA|TRBD1|TRBV5-6
CASSPRDRGHEQYF
TGTGCCAGCAGCCCGCGGGACAGGGGCCACGAGCAGTACTTC
>TRBJ1-2|NA|NA|TRBV6-5
CASTPTGTEGYTF
TGTGCCAGCACCCCTACAGGGACGGAGGGCTACACCTTC
>TRBJ1-2|NA|NA|TRBV6-1
CASSESHTSRRFYGYTF
TGTGCCAGCAGTGAAAGCCATACTTCACGGAGATTCTATGGCTACACCTTC
>TRBJ2-2|NA|NA|TRBV13
CASSLSLYTGELFF
TGTGCCAGCAGCCTTTCACTATACACCGGGGAGCTGTTTTTT